One T cell receptor beta chain is described in this entry. These data are taken from a study of blood T cell repertoires in COVID-19. The overall study: Italy, Spain and the United States were the sources of the convalescent and acute COVID-19 samples. T cells, B-cell-depleted T cells, or PBMCs provided the cDNA or gDNA that served as material.

Trimming pared 1 base from V and 1 base from J, leaving 11 bases between. This CDR3 spans 15 amino acids. Germline values: CDR1 SGHRS, CDR2 YFSETQ. The assay was immunoSEQ multiplex PCR, and TCRdb's table has in-frame clones only and misses some. The data hold 150,000 to 200,000 clones, with more than 75% observed a single time. The gene calls are TRBV5-1 and TRBJ1-2, with D maybe TRBD1 (5 bases). This sequence originates from a woman in her forties or fifties with acute COVID-19. Sequenced sample: PBMCs or T cells enriched from blood (not recorded which). The CDR3: CASSLTAGDNYGYTF. CDR3 sequence (DNA): TGCGCCAGCAGCTTGACAGCGGGGGATAACTATGGCTACACCTTC.